The TCR beta chain under discussion was sequenced for a study of cytomegalovirus exposure and HLA in healthy donors. Regarding the study as a whole: Owing to their indistinguishability, certain V segments, notably TRBV6-2 and TRBV6-3, were excluded. Specificity of a few CMV-associated chains for CMV antigens was verified in vitro.

60 Vbeta and 13 Jbeta primers were used in PCR. Method: immunoSEQ multiplex PCR; TCRdb's copy keeps in-frame clones and lacks some. The sample shows around 170,000 clones, approximately 80% of them seen only once. The CDR3 has 12 residues. V was pared by 2 bases and J by 5 bases, with 9 bases between. Germline V CDR1 and CDR2: GTSNPN, SVGIG (reference sequence). With regard to this clone: Its antigen is not known.

Sequencing input: PBMCs. The chain combines TRBV30 with TRBJ2-5; D is ambiguous. The sequence came from a woman in her forties or fifties in good health and CMV-seropositive. For the CDR3, the DNA is TGTGCCTGGAGTCCCGGTGGTGAGACCCAGTACTTC. As protein: CAWSPGGETQYF.